These 24 T cell receptor beta chains originate from one sample sequenced in a study of early T cells in non-severe SARS-CoV-2 infection. TCRdb re-called the 5' RACE reads through MiXCR, storing one row per CDR3 protein. The top ten clones hold 1.4% of a sample with 50,000 to 70,000 distinct CDR3 sequences, about an eighth of them seen once. Sequencing was performed on whole blood. The receptors were sampled from an adult who was a healthcare worker with PCR-confirmed SARS-CoV-2 infection or an uninfected control (not recorded which).

V is TRBV20-1 and J is TRBJ1-4; D not resolved. This CDR3 comprises 17 residues. Trimming stripped 5 bases from V and 7 bases from J, with 26 bases between. Germline V CDR1 and CDR2: DFQATT, SNEGSKA (reference sequence). CDR3 nucleotide sequence: TGCAGTGCTGTCCCGCTCCGGCCCCCGGGCCCCCCTGAAAAACTGTTTTTT. Translation: CSAVPLRPPGPPEKLFF.

The table lists this clonotype with a count of one. The rearrangement links TRBV7-9 to TRBJ2-5, with a tentative D call TRBD2 (5 bases). The CDR3 runs to 15 residues. Trimming took off 4 bases at V and 2 bases at J, with 14 bases between the two ends. The germline V gene encodes CDR1 SEHNR and CDR2 FQNEAQ (reference sequence). The CDR3 DNA reads TGTGCCAGCAGCTCGCTCGGAGGCGGACAAGAGACCCAGTACTTC. Its translation: CASSSLGGGQETQYF.

This clonotype appeared a few times. The J gene is TRBJ2-1, the V gene TRBV6-1, with D tentatively TRBD2 (5 bases). The germline V gene encodes CDR1 MNHNS and CDR2 SASEGT. The CDR3 has 13 amino acids. As DNA, the CDR3 is TGTTCCTCCCTTCGGGGCTCCTACAATGAGCAGTTCTTC. This translates into CSSLRGSYNEQFF.

There are a few counts of this clonotype. The J gene is TRBJ1-3, the V gene TRBV30, with unresolved D. This CDR3 comprises 13 residues. Per germline, CDR1 GTSNPN and CDR2 SVGIG (reference sequence). The V gene lost 5 bases and the J gene lost 4 bases, with 12 bases spanning the gap. CDR3 nucleotide sequence: TGTGCCTGGGCCGTGACTGGAGGAAACACCATATATTTT. The encoded protein is CAWAVTGGNTIYF.

This clonotype is medium-sized by share. This chain connects TRBV3-1 to TRBJ2-6, with no clear D. The CDR3 totals 17 residues. The V gene's germline CDR1 is LGHDT and CDR2 YNNKEL (reference sequence). V dropped 0 bases and J dropped 0 bases, with 9 bases sitting between them. CDR3 DNA sequence: TGTGCCAGCAGCCAAGATGACCTGAGCTCTGGGGCCAACGTCCTGACTTTC. As protein: CASSQDDLSSGANVLTF.

The chain uses TRBV19 and TRBJ1-2; D remains unclear. The CDR3 covers 13 residues. V dropped 7 bases and J dropped 2 bases, with 11 bases sitting between them. CDR1 is LNHDA and CDR2 is SQIVND in the germline V gene (reference sequence). In DNA, the CDR3 is TGTGCCAGTACGCCCGGAGGGAACTATGGCTACACCTTC. Translating it yields CASTPGGNYGYTF.

V gene TRBV5-1 combines with J gene TRBJ2-3, with a weak D call TRBD2 (5 bases). The CDR3 extends over 14 amino acids. Germline V CDR1 and CDR2: SGHRS, YFSETQ. V gave up 0 bases and J gave up 0 bases, with 5 bases separating them. CDR3 in DNA: TGCGCCAGCAGCTTGGCTAGCAGCACAGATACGCAGTATTTT. Its protein is CASSLASSTDTQYF.

Many counts were recorded for this clonotype. The chain is built from TRBV5-1 and TRBJ2-1; TRBD1 matches at 11 bases. The ends lost 2 bases at V and 7 bases at J; junction bases unmatched: 8. The CDR3 is 16 amino acids. The V gene's germline CDR1 is SGHRS and CDR2 YFSETQ. The CDR3 DNA follows: TGCGCCAGCAGCTTTTTGGGGACAGGGGGTAGTAATGAGCAGTTCTTC. This gives the protein CASSFLGTGGSNEQFF.

At least ten counts were recorded for this clonotype. V is TRBV21-1 and J is TRBJ1-5. TRBV21-1 constitutes a pseudogene. The CDR3 covers 9 residues. CDR3 in amino acids: CASTKTQHF. CDR3 sequence (DNA): TGTGCCAGCACCAAGACCCAGCATTTT.

This clonotype was found a few times. V gene TRBV3-1 combines with J gene TRBJ2-3, with D maybe TRBD1 (5 bases). CDR1 LGHDT and CDR2 YNNKEL come from the germline V gene (reference sequence). Trimming shortened V by 3 bases and J by 4 bases, and 8 bases separated the two germline ends. The CDR3 is 13 residues long. The CDR3 coding sequence is TGTGCCAGCAGCCATAGGGGTGCAGATACGCAGTATTTT. It specifies CASSHRGADTQYF.

The rearrangement links TRBV7-8 to TRBJ2-4, with D unclear. The CDR3 is 14 residues long. In germline, CDR1 is SGHVS, CDR2 FQNEAQ. Trimming took 1 base from V and 12 from J, leaving 16 bases between them. CDR3 in DNA: TGTGCCAGCAGCTTAGGGTCTGGGGTTCATAGTCAGTACTTC. It yields the protein CASSLGSGVHSQYF.

The chain recombines TRBV10-3 with TRBJ2-1, with TRBD2 identical over 8 bases. The V segment lost 6 bases and the J segment 10 bases; nucleotides outside the gene matches: 5. This CDR3 is built from 12 residues. Germline assignment: CDR1 ENHRY and CDR2 SYGVKD. The CDR3 sequence is CAISPGLEEQFF. CDR3 bases: TGTGCCATCAGCCCGGGACTAGAGGAGCAGTTCTTC.

This clonotype was counted many times. The CDR3 DNA is TGTGCCAGCAGCTCCGATGGGCAGCAAGAGACCCAGTACTTC. It is translated as CASSSDGQQETQYF. The rearrangement joins TRBV7-9 to TRBJ2-5; D unresolved. The CDR3 runs 14 residues. Germline CDR1 is SEHNR and CDR2 is FQNEAQ (reference sequence). V was shortened by 4 bases and J by 2 bases, with 11 bases between the two germline ends.

The chain is built from TRBV12-3 or TRBV12-4 and TRBJ1-2; tentative D call: TRBD1 (5 bases). Trimming left V 7 bases short and J 2 bases short, with 8 bases between. This CDR3 contains 12 residues. The CDR3 DNA reads as TGTGCCAGCACCAGGGCGAACTATGGCTACACCTTC. Translated, it gives CASTRANYGYTF.

The chain links TRBV29-1 to TRBJ2-7; D is perhaps TRBD1 or TRBD2 (5 bases each). The germline V gene has CDR1 SQVTM and CDR2 ANQGSEA. Trimming shortened V by 5 bases and J by 7 bases, and 12 bases separated the two germline ends. The CDR3 contains 11 residues. CDR3: CSVRGWEEQYF. DNA for the CDR3: TGCAGCGTTAGGGGTTGGGAGGAGCAGTACTTC.

This clonotype was counted only a few times. This chain connects TRBV11-3 to TRBJ2-5; 8 nucleotides agree with TRBD2. In germline, CDR1 is SGHNT, CDR2 YENEEA. The length of the CDR3 is 16 residues. The J segment lost 0 bases and the V segment lost 1 base, leaving 4 bases of the junction unmatched. This CDR3 reads CASSLVVSGDQETQYF. CDR3 coding DNA: TGTGCCAGCAGCTTAGTAGTTAGCGGGGACCAAGAGACCCAGTACTTC.

The chain links TRBV20-1 to TRBJ2-2, with 11 bases fitting TRBD2. The CDR3 is 19 residues long. V lost 4 bases, J lost 1 base, and 14 bases stayed unmatched. Germline values: CDR1 DFQATT, CDR2 SNEGSKA (reference sequence). CDR3 coding DNA: TGCAGTGCTACTCAGAAAGGGTTTACTAGCGGGGGGAACACCGGGGAGCTGTTTTTT. Its protein product is CSATQKGFTSGGNTGELFF.

As for this clonotype: A much more abundant neighbour one base away suggests this may be a read error. The V and J genes are TRBV10-2 and TRBJ2-5, with 7 bases fitting TRBD2. Trimming took 2 bases from V and 3 from J; bases not matched to a gene: 15. Germline V gives CDR1 WSHSY, CDR2 SAAADI. The CDR3 is 18 amino acids. The CDR3 protein is CASSETKPGTTDKETQYF. CDR3 DNA sequence: TGCGCCAGCAGTGAGACCAAGCCCGGGACTACCGACAAAGAGACCCAGTACTTC.

This clonotype was seen ten or more times. The rearrangement joins TRBV7-3 to TRBJ2-1, with 11 bases fitting TRBD2. The CDR3 sequence is 16 residues long. V lost 3 bases to trimming and J lost 0 bases; unmatched junction nucleotides: 1. Germline V CDR1 and CDR2: SGHTA, FQGTGA. CDR3 region: CASSLGLAASYNEQFF. The CDR3 nucleotides are TGTGCCAGCAGCTTGGGACTAGCGGCCTCCTACAATGAGCAGTTCTTC. The full variable domain, rest sourced from reference TRBV7-3 and TRBJ2-1, is GAGVSQTPSNKVTEKGKYVELRCDPISGHTALYWYRQSLGQGPEFLIYFQGTGAADDSGLPNDRFFAVRPEGSVSTLKIQRTERGDSAVYLCASSLGLAASYNEQFFGPGTRLTVL.

The chain combines TRBV11-3 with TRBJ1-3, with TRBD1 identical over 9 bases. Looked up from germline, CDR1 is SGHNT and CDR2 is YENEEA. This CDR3 is 15 amino acids long. With V trimmed by 5 bases and J by 2 bases, 4 bases remained unmatched. The CDR3 spells CASSPGQGPGNTIYF. CDR3 coding DNA: TGTGCCAGCAGCCCCGGACAGGGGCCTGGAAACACCATATATTTT.

Only a few counts were recorded for this clonotype. The chain combines TRBV7-3 with TRBJ2-2, with 11 bases fitting TRBD2. The CDR3 runs to 20 residues. Germline values: CDR1 SGHTA, CDR2 FQGTGA. The J segment lost 2 bases and the V segment lost 0 bases, leaving 11 bases of the junction unmatched. The CDR3 protein is CASSLTPGTSGGLNTGELFF. CDR3 nucleotides: TGTGCCAGCAGCTTAACCCCGGGAACTAGCGGGGGCCTTAACACCGGGGAGCTGTTTTTT. Variable domain in full (rest from reference TRBV7-3 and TRBJ2-2): GAGVSQTPSNKVTEKGKYVELRCDPISGHTALYWYRQSLGQGPEFLIYFQGTGAADDSGLPNDRFFAVRPEGSVSTLKIQRTERGDSAVYLCASSLTPGTSGGLNTGELFFGEGSRLTVL.

The table lists this clonotype with many counts. The chain employs TRBV7-4 and TRBJ1-2; D unresolved. Looked up from germline, CDR1 is SGHVT and CDR2 is SQSDAQ. This CDR3 is 13 amino acids long. Trimming took off 10 bases at V and 5 bases at J, with 17 bases between the two ends. Written as DNA, the CDR3 is TGTGCCACGATAAGGACCTCTCGGTATGGCTACACCTTC. Translated, it gives CATIRTSRYGYTF.

The rearrangement links TRBV12-3 or TRBV12-4 to TRBJ2-3; 8 bases line up with TRBD2. Trimming removed 6 bases from V and 3 bases from J; junction bases left unmatched: 5. The CDR3 runs to 14 residues. As DNA, the CDR3 is TGTGCCAGCAGCGGGGGCGGGGGGACAGATACGCAGTATTTT. Translating gives CASSGGGGTDTQYF.

There are many counts of this clonotype. V is TRBV5-5 and J is TRBJ1-3; the D is unclear. This CDR3 spans 16 amino acids. The V gene lost 0 bases and the J gene lost 0 bases, with 10 bases spanning the gap. Per the germline V gene, CDR1 is SGHKS and CDR2 is YYEKEE (reference sequence). The CDR3 nucleotides are TGTGCCAGCAGCTTGGGATCAACCACCTCTGGAAACACCATATATTTT. Its protein is CASSLGSTTSGNTIYF.